Listed below are T cell receptor beta chains from one sample, sequenced in a study of blood T cells in healthy people across ages. MiXCR was run by TCRdb on the 5' RACE reads, yielding one entry per CDR3 protein. The repertoire holds roughly 1,800,000 distinct CDR3 sequences, with 49% as singletons. The sequencing input was blood. All receptors come from a woman in her forties in good health. Each CDR3 is given with its conserved first and last residue. D genes are given only for firm matches. Size is omitted from some rows. Given values are once, few, many or a class for expanded clones.

TRBJ2-1 | NA | TRBV6-5 | NA | CASSFTPVAGEQFF | TGTGCCAGCAGTTTCACCCCAGTAGCAGGCGAGCAGTTCTTC
TRBJ1-5 | NA | TRBV4-1 | NA | CASSQDATFNQPQHF | TGCGCCAGCAGCCAAGATGCCACTTTCAATCAGCCCCAGCATTTT
TRBJ2-5 | TRBD2 | TRBV9 | NA | CASSVGATSALQETQYF | TGTGCCAGCAGCGTAGGAGCGACTAGCGCCTTACAAGAGACCCAGTACTTC
TRBJ1-6 | NA | TRBV20-1 | once | CSARDPEPLTYNSPLHF | TGCAGTGCTAGAGATCCGGAGCCCCTTACCTATAATTCACCCCTCCACTTT
TRBJ1-6 | TRBD1 | TRBV20-1 | few | CSGGQGTSPLHF | TGCAGTGGGGGACAGGGTACCTCACCCCTCCACTTT
TRBJ1-5 | NA | TRBV20-1 | few | CSAGDLSGQPQHF | TGCAGTGCCGGGGACCTGTCAGGTCAGCCCCAGCATTTT
TRBJ2-7 | TRBD2 | TRBV25-1 | few | CASRAGGEQYF | TGTGCCAGCAGGGCGGGGGGCGAGCAGTACTTC
TRBJ2-1 | TRBD1 | TRBV5-6 | NA | CASSGPGQGYRNEQFF | TGTGCCAGCAGCGGACCGGGACAGGGGTACCGAAATGAGCAGTTCTTC
TRBJ2-3 | NA | TRBV5-1 | NA | CASSLVGQGAPDTQYF | TGCGCCAGCAGCTTGGTGGGGCAGGGAGCCCCAGATACGCAGTATTTT
TRBJ2-5 | NA | TRBV7-9 | NA | CASSLAALAQETQYF | TGTGCCAGCAGCTTAGCGGCACTAGCCCAAGAGACCCAGTACTTC
TRBJ1-2 | NA | TRBV28 | NA | CASSARPGYTF | TGTGCCAGCAGTGCGAGGCCTGGCTACACCTTC
TRBJ1-6 | TRBD1 | TRBV7-2 | NA | CASAWTGQNSPLHF | TGTGCCAGCGCCTGGACAGGTCAAAATTCACCCCTCCACTTT
TRBJ2-1 | NA | TRBV19 | few | CASSMGFGNEQFF | TGTGCCAGTAGTATGGGGTTTGGCAATGAGCAGTTCTTC
TRBJ2-7 | TRBD2 | TRBV6-1 | NA | CASSAGGIYEQYF | TGTGCCAGCAGCGCGGGAGGGATCTACGAGCAGTACTTC
TRBJ2-6 | NA | TRBV6-5 | NA | CASSYRSASSGANVLTF | TGTGCCAGCAGTTATAGGTCCGCTAGCTCTGGGGCCAACGTCCTGACTTTC
TRBJ2-7 | TRBD2 | TRBV10-3 | NA | CAISESGRTSGALEQYF | TGTGCCATCAGTGAGTCGGGTCGGACTAGCGGGGCCCTGGAGCAGTACTTC
TRBJ2-5 | NA | TRBV24-1 | NA | CATSEGLTAGTQYF | TGTGCCACCAGTGAGGGCCTAACGGCCGGGACCCAGTACTTC
TRBJ2-3 | NA | TRBV5-5 | NA | CASSWGGVAPYTDTQYF | TGTGCCAGCAGCTGGGGCGGGGTAGCGCCATACACAGATACGCAGTATTTT
TRBJ2-5 | TRBD1 | TRBV15 | NA | CATRSLTTGTETQYF | TGTGCCACCAGGTCCCTGACGACAGGGACAGAGACCCAGTACTTC
TRBJ2-6 | NA | TRBV6-2/TRBV6-3 | few | CASTPLTSGANVLTF | TGTGCCAGCACCCCACTGACCTCTGGGGCCAACGTCCTGACTTTC
TRBJ1-5 | TRBD1 | TRBV2 | NA | CASSDGQGYNQPQHF | TGCGCCAGCAGTGACGGACAGGGGTACAATCAGCCCCAGCATTTT
TRBJ2-5 | TRBD2 | TRBV20-1 | NA | CSATTSAGRQETQYF | TGCAGTGCTACCACCTCAGCGGGACGCCAAGAGACCCAGTACTTC
TRBJ1-1 | NA | TRBV6-6 | once | CASSSGSKGGNTEAFF | TGTGCCAGCAGCTCCGGGTCGAAGGGAGGAAACACTGAAGCTTTCTTT
TRBJ2-3 | TRBD1 | TRBV25-1 | few | CASSERQGFKDTQYF | TGTGCCAGCAGTGAGAGACAGGGGTTTAAAGATACGCAGTATTTT
TRBJ2-3 | NA | TRBV7-6 | many | CASRSGSDTQYF | TGTGCCAGCAGGTCGGGATCAGATACGCAGTATTTT
TRBJ2-7 | NA | TRBV25-1 | NA | CASSGESRPYEQYF | TGTGCCAGCAGTGGGGAAAGTCGGCCTTACGAGCAGTACTTC
TRBJ1-6 | NA | TRBV3-1 | NA | CASSRLGEPASPLHF | TGTGCCAGCAGCCGTTTGGGAGAGCCGGCGTCACCCCTCCACTTT
TRBJ2-7 | NA | TRBV21-1 | few | CASSKSFALPSYEQYF | TGTGCCAGCAGCAAATCTTTCGCGCTTCCCTCCTACGAGCAGTACTTC
TRBJ2-1 | NA | TRBV27 | once | CASSIPQVHRGGLSYNEQFF | TGTGCCAGCAGTATACCACAGGTCCACCGCGGGGGCCTCTCCTACAATGAGCAGTTCTTC
TRBJ2-1 | NA | TRBV4-1 | few | CASSQEVGTSYNEQFF | TGCGCCAGCAGCCAAGAAGTGGGGACTTCCTACAATGAGCAGTTCTTC
TRBJ2-7 | TRBD1 | TRBV19 | NA | CATSSWTGFSYEQYF | TGTGCCACGAGTTCTTGGACAGGGTTCTCCTACGAGCAGTACTTC
TRBJ1-4 | TRBD1 | TRBV12-3/TRBV12-4 | NA | CASSSRTGRNEKLFF | TGTGCCAGCAGTTCGAGGACAGGGCGGAATGAAAAACTGTTTTTT
TRBJ2-1 | TRBD2 | TRBV20-1 | once | CSAPLSGSGGNEQFF | TGCAGTGCCCCCCTTAGCGGGAGTGGGGGCAATGAGCAGTTCTTC
TRBJ1-5 | NA | TRBV5-1 | NA | CASSPVGDQPQHF | TGCGCCAGCAGCCCGGTGGGAGATCAGCCCCAGCATTTT
TRBJ2-1 | TRBD1 | TRBV5-6 | NA | CASSLLGQGASNEQFF | TGTGCCAGCAGCTTGTTAGGGCAGGGGGCGTCAAATGAGCAGTTCTTC
TRBJ2-7 | NA | TRBV7-2 | few | CASSLSTANYEQYF | TGTGCCAGCAGCTTAAGCACGGCGAACTACGAGCAGTACTTC
TRBJ2-4 | TRBD2 | TRBV4-2 | NA | CASSLRLAGGPVKNIQYF | TGTGCCAGCAGCCTGAGACTAGCGGGGGGGCCGGTCAAAAACATTCAGTACTTC
TRBJ1-2 | TRBD1 | TRBV4-2 | NA | CASSPGTGGMHYGYTF | TGTGCCAGCAGCCCCGGGACAGGGGGAATGCACTATGGCTACACCTTC
TRBJ2-5 | TRBD1 | TRBV20-1 | NA | CSAEQGESEETQYF | TGCAGTGCCGAACAGGGGGAGTCGGAAGAGACCCAGTACTTC
TRBJ2-7 | TRBD2 | TRBV6-2/TRBV6-3 | NA | CASTQTGGAYEQYF | TGTGCCAGCACCCAGACGGGGGGGGCCTACGAGCAGTACTTC
TRBJ1-2 | TRBD1 | TRBV20-1 | NA | CSATPGQGEGYTF | TGCAGTGCTACCCCCGGACAGGGGGAGGGCTACACCTTC
TRBJ2-4 | NA | TRBV6-5 | NA | CASRIKNIQYF | TGTGCCAGCAGAATCAAAAACATTCAGTACTTC
TRBJ2-7 | TRBD1 | TRBV4-1 | NA | CASSQGEGARYEQYF | TGCGCCAGCAGCCAAGGCGAGGGGGCGAGGTACGAGCAGTACTTC
TRBJ2-5 | NA | TRBV5-1 | NA | CASSLSGTRIQETQYF | TGCGCCAGCAGCTTGTCCGGGACACGCATTCAAGAGACCCAGTACTTC
TRBJ2-1 | NA | TRBV13 | NA | CASSPPSLEFEQFF | TGTGCCAGCAGCCCTCCTTCTCTGGAGTTTGAGCAGTTCTTC
TRBJ1-6 | TRBD1 | TRBV6-2/TRBV6-3 | few | CASRYGQGENSPLHF | TGTGCCAGCAGATACGGACAGGGGGAAAATTCACCCCTCCACTTT
TRBJ2-3 | NA | TRBV29-1 | NA | CSVEVIMGPKRDTQYF | TGCAGCGTTGAAGTCATAATGGGACCAAAGCGGGATACGCAGTATTTT